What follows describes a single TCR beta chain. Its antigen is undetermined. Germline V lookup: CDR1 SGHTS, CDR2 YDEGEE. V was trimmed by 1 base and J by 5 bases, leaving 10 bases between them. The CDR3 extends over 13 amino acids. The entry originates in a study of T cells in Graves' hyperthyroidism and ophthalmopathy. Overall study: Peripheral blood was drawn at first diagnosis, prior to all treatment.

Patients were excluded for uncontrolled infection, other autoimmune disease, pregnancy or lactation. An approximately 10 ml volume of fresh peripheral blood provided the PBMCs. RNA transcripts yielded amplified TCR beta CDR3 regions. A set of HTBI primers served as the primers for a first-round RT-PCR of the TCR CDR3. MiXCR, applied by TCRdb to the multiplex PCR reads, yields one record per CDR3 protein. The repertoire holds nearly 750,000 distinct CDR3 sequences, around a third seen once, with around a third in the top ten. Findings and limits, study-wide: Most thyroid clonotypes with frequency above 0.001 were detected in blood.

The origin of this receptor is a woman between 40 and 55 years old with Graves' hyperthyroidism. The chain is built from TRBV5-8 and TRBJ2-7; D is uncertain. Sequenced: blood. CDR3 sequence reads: CASSLPSSDEQYF. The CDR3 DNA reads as TGTGCCAGCAGCTTGCCTAGTTCAGACGAGCAGTACTTC.